Following are 20 T cell receptor beta chains from one sample sequenced in a study of tumor and adjacent non-tumor tissue in lung cancer. The template was RNA from unsorted bulk tissue. This non-tumor lung sample came from over 3 cm beyond the tumor edge. Three rounds of nested PCR, following a modified ARM-PCR protocol, produced the TCRbeta library. TCRdb re-called the multiplex PCR reads through MiXCR, storing one row per CDR3 protein. In the table there are approximately 100,000 distinct CDR3 sequences, roughly 60% of which are singletons. The sample taken for sequencing was distant non-tumor lung tissue. The receptor set was obtained from a man aged 25 to 40 with non-small cell lung cancer.

As to this clonotype: A read error may be the cause here, since a much bigger clone is one base away. The chain employs TRBV20-1 and TRBJ2-2; TRBD1 matches 8 bases. Germline V lookup: CDR1 DFQATT, CDR2 SNEGSKA (reference sequence). CDR3 length: 12 amino acids. In DNA, the CDR3 is TGCAGTGTACAGGGGGACACCGGGGAGCTGTTATTT. Protein: CSVQGDTGELLF.

This chain connects TRBV6-5 to TRBJ2-7; D is perhaps TRBD2 (7 bases). V was trimmed by 6 bases and J by 3 bases, leaving 18 bases between them. Germline V lookup: CDR1 MNHEY, CDR2 SVGAGI. The CDR3 spans 15 residues. The CDR3 region has the DNA TGTGCCAGCAGGGGGGGGCTAGCGCCAGGCTACGAGCAGTACGTC. Protein product: CASRGGLAPGYEQYV.

This chain connects TRBV6-5 to TRBJ2-7; TRBD2 matches 11 bases. The CDR3 has 14 amino acids. Germline-derived CDR1 and CDR2 are MNHEY and SVGAGI. CDR3 residues: CTNSFSGGVVEQYF. The DNA for the CDR3 is TGTACCAACAGTTTTAGCGGGGGGGTGGTCGAGCAGTACTTC.

A remark on this clonotype: One end of the junction fails to match germline, which may point to a read error. V gene TRBV11-2 combines with J gene TRBJ1-1; 7 bases agree with TRBD1. Looked up from germline, CDR1 is SGHAT and CDR2 is FQNNGV. The CDR3 runs 13 residues. Written as DNA, the CDR3 is TGTGCCAGCAGCTTCGGACAGGACACTGAAGGTGTCTTT. Amino acids: CASSFGQDTEGVF.

The chain links TRBV12-3 or TRBV12-4 to TRBJ1-1; unclear D gene. CDR3 size: 13 residues. Trimming removed 6 bases from V and 6 bases from J, with 14 bases in between. The CDR3 sequence: CASSPWVYAEAFF. In DNA, the CDR3 is TGTGCCAGCAGCCCATGGGTGTACGCTGAAGCTTTCTTT.

J is TRBJ1-1 and V is TRBV12-3 or TRBV12-4, with D unclear. The CDR3 length is 12 residues. V gave up 11 bases and J gave up 4 bases, with 14 bases separating them. CDR3 residues: CAGSFGITEAFF. CDR3 coding DNA: TGTGCCGGTAGTTTCGGCATCACTGAAGCTTTCTTT.

Concerning this clonotype itself: Given the absence of the conserved phenylalanine or tryptophan at the CDR3 end, a read error is likely. It is unclear where the CDR3 begins or ends on the DNA, so no DNA is shown, and the CDR3 is as TCRdb lists it. CDR3 amino acids: CASSQEGLGTEASI. The rearrangement joins TRBV4-3 to TRBJ1-1. CDR1 and CDR2 (germline): LGHNA, YSLEER. The CDR3 has 14 residues if both end residues are counted.

A remark on this clonotype: One end of the junction is discordant with germline, which a read error may explain. The gene calls are TRBV20-1 and TRBJ2-2; D remains unclear. The CDR3 length is 16 residues. Germline V gene sequence: CDR1 DFQATT, CDR2 SNEGSKA (reference sequence). The CDR3 coding sequence is TGCATTGCTAGAGATTTCCGGGCCTCGAACACTGGGGAGCTGTTTTTT. This translates into CIARDFRASNTGELFF.

The V and J genes are TRBV12-3 or TRBV12-4 and TRBJ2-7, with 8 nucleotides matching TRBD1. This CDR3 contains 13 residues. J gave up 5 bases and V 9 bases, and 9 bases lay outside the gene matches. CDR3 loop: CARNRDRGHEQYF. The CDR3 DNA reads TGTGCCAGGAACCGCGACAGGGGCCACGAGCAGTACTTC.

A word on this clonotype: The final CDR3 position lacks the conserved phenylalanine or tryptophan, pointing to a likely read error. This rearrangement joins TRBV6-1 to TRBJ1-5, with a tentative D call TRBD1 (5 bases). This CDR3 has 15 residues. The V and J ends lost 4 bases and 6 bases respectively, with 16 bases between them. CDR1 MNHNS and CDR2 SASEGT come from the germline V gene. The CDR3 bases are TGTGCCAGCAGTGGAGAATCGGGGGGAAGTCAGCCCCAGCATCTT. It yields the protein CASSGESGGSQPQHL.

As for this clonotype: The germline gene is not matched at one end of the junction; a read error may be the cause. The CDR3 coding sequence is TGTGCCATCAGCTCAACTGGGCCCAATGAACAGTTCTTC. Translating it yields CAISSTGPNEQFF. This chain uses TRBV13 with TRBJ2-1; D gene uncertain. Germline lookup yields CDR1 PRHDT and CDR2 FYEKMQ (reference sequence). CDR3 length: 13 residues.

Points on this clonotype: A read error is likely, as this CDR3 ends without the conserved phenylalanine or tryptophan. The rearrangement uses TRBV29-1 and TRBJ2-1, with TRBD2 matching over 9 bases. The length of the CDR3 is 13 residues. Germline V lookup: CDR1 SQVTM, CDR2 ANQGSEA. The J segment lost 9 bases and the V segment lost 1 base, leaving 4 bases of the junction unmatched. The CDR3 loop is CSVEVLAGFEQFL. The CDR3 DNA reads TGCAGCGTTGAAGTGCTAGCGGGGTTTGAGCAGTTCCTC.

This clonotype was seen at least ten times. Here the CDR3 reads CASSQDPQGEDEQFF. The CDR3 region has the DNA TGCGCCAGCAGCCAAGATCCACAGGGAGAGGATGAGCAGTTCTTC. The rearrangement links TRBV4-1 to TRBJ2-1; D is possibly TRBD1 (6 bases). Germline V CDR1 and CDR2: MGHRA, YSYEKL. Trimming took 0 bases from V and 8 from J, leaving 14 bases between them. The CDR3 is 15 residues long.

V and J are TRBV20-1 and TRBJ2-5, with 9 bases lining up with TRBD1. The CDR3 contains 14 residues. Trimming took 6 bases from V and 14 from J; bases not matched to a gene: 19. Germline values: CDR1 DFQATT, CDR2 SNEGSKA (reference sequence). The CDR3: CSAPGQGTGETLYF. In nucleotides, the CDR3 is TGCAGTGCACCCGGACAGGGGACGGGAGAGACCCTATACTTC.

A word on this clonotype: Germline and junction disagree at one end, which may indicate a read error. The gene calls are TRBV4-3 and TRBJ1-2; 11 positions agree with TRBD1. This CDR3 contains 16 residues. In germline, CDR1 is LGHNA, CDR2 YSLEER. The CDR3 reads CASRPDRGQEGYGYIF. In DNA, the CDR3 is TGCGCCAGCCGCCCGGACAGGGGGCAGGAGGGCTATGGCTACATCTTC.

In the case of this clonotype: One junction end does not reproduce the germline sequence, and a read error may be involved. V usage is TRBV6-1 and J usage is TRBJ2-7, with no clear D. There are 13 residues in the CDR3. Per the germline V gene, CDR1 is MNHNS and CDR2 is SASEGT. CDR3 loop: CASSECLGYEQYF. The CDR3 DNA is TGTGCCAGCAGTGAATGTCTCGGCTACGAGCAGTATTTC.

The V gene is TRBV4-3, the J gene TRBJ1-1; D not certain. The CDR3 has 15 residues. Trimming cost V 4 bases and J 0 bases, with 12 bases left between them. Germline-derived CDR1 and CDR2 are LGHNA and YSLEER. CDR3 sequence reads: CASSPARALNTEAFF. The DNA of the CDR3 is TGCGCCAGCAGCCCTGCAAGGGCCCTGAACACTGAAGCTTTCTTT.

The chain combines TRBV5-1 with TRBJ2-3; maybe TRBD2 (7 bases). V was pared by 4 bases and J by 0 bases, with 24 bases between. Germline V gives CDR1 SGHRS, CDR2 YFSETQ. The CDR3 covers 19 residues. Written as DNA, the CDR3 is TGCGCCAGCAGCCGTCGGGCGGGGGCCCAACCCATTAGCACAGATACGCAGTATTTT. Encoded protein: CASSRRAGAQPISTDTQYF.

The chain is built from TRBV11-2 and TRBJ2-6; D unclear. Germline V gene data show CDR1 as SGHAT and CDR2 as FQNNGV. The CDR3 is made up of 16 amino acids. V dropped 1 base and J dropped 0 bases, with 7 bases sitting between them. The CDR3, as DNA: TGTGCCAGCAGCTTAGGGGGTAACTCTGGGGCCAACGTCCTGACTTTC. It encodes CASSLGGNSGANVLTF.

A word on this clonotype: A read error may be the cause here, since a much bigger clone is one base away. The chain couples TRBV5-4 to TRBJ2-7; 14 nucleotides align to TRBD2. The CDR3 is made up of 15 amino acids. Germline lookup yields CDR1 SGHNT and CDR2 YYREEE (reference sequence). The CDR3 is CASSHRLAGGYGQYF. CDR3 nucleotide sequence: TGTGCCAGCAGCCATCGACTAGCGGGGGGGTACGGGCAGTACTTC. Full variable domain (rest looked up from reference TRBV5-4 and TRBJ2-7): ETGVTQSPTHLIKTRGQQVTLRCSSQSGHNTVSWYQQALGQGPQFIFQYYREEENGRGNFPPRFSGLQFPNYSSELNVNALELDDSALYLCASSHRLAGGYGQYFGPGTRLTVT.